These T cell receptor beta chains were read from a single sample in a study of response to subunit inactivated influenza vaccine. TCRdb itself ran the RT-PCR reads through MiXCR, one entry per CDR3 protein. Of hundreds of thousands of distinct CDR3 sequences in the sample, approximately 7.1% are singletons; the top ten hold 13%. The material was PBMCs from blood, obtained around 25 months after vaccination. The receptor source for this set is a man between 50 and 70 years old who received an inactivated influenza vaccine. Both conserved end residues are part of each CDR3. The D gene is left open where the match is weak. Size values are once, few and many counts, or a class for expanded clones, and some rows have none.

-	TRBV5-4	TRBD1	TRBJ1-1	TGTGCCAGCAGCTCGCACAGGGGCAGGAACACTGAAGCTTTCTTT	CASSSHRGRNTEAFF
-	TRBV29-1	-	TRBJ2-2	TGCAGCGTTGGGGGGAGATACACCGGGGAGCTGTTTTTT	CSVGGRYTGELFF
-	TRBV7-2	-	TRBJ1-1	TGTGCCAGCAGCTTTGCAGGGCTAAGAGACATGAACACTGAAGCTTTCTTT	CASSFAGLRDMNTEAFF
-	TRBV6-5	-	TRBJ2-5	TGTGCCAGCAGTTACTCCGGGGCCCTCCAAGAGACCCAGTACTTC	CASSYSGALQETQYF
many	TRBV4-2	-	TRBJ1-1	TGTGCCAGCAGCCAAGATAGGTGGGGGCGAGACACTGAAGCTTTCTTT	CASSQDRWGRDTEAFF
few	TRBV10-3	TRBD2	TRBJ2-7	TGTGCCATCAGCCAAGGGATGGCGGGAGAAAAGTCCCACGAGCAGTACTTC	CAISQGMAGEKSHEQYF
many	TRBV12-3/TRBV12-4	TRBD1	TRBJ1-3	TGTGCCAGCAGTCACCGATGGACAGGCTCTGGAAACACCATATATTTT	CASSHRWTGSGNTIYF
many	TRBV12-3/TRBV12-4	-	TRBJ2-1	TGTGCCAGCAGTTTAGTTGTCACTAACAATGAGCAGTTCTTC	CASSLVVTNNEQFF
few	TRBV28	-	TRBJ1-3	TGTGCCAGCAGTTTAGCCAGGGGATACGGAAACACCATATATTTT	CASSLARGYGNTIYF
many	TRBV4-2	-	TRBJ2-1	TGTGCCAGCAGCCAAGCGGGGCAGGGGGGGAGTGAGCAGTTCTTC	CASSQAGQGGSEQFF
-	TRBV4-1	TRBD1	TRBJ2-1	TGCGCCAGCAGCCAAGAGGGGACAGGGAGGAATGAGCAGTTCTTC	CASSQEGTGRNEQFF
few	TRBV9	TRBD1	TRBJ1-5	TGTGCCAGCAGCGTAGAACCGACAGGGACCCAGCCCCAGCATTTT	CASSVEPTGTQPQHF
few	TRBV6-5	-	TRBJ2-1	TGTGCCAGCAGTTACGGGGGGGCTATCTACAATGAGCAGTTCTTC	CASSYGGAIYNEQFF
many	TRBV6-1	-	TRBJ2-2	TGTGCCAGCAGGGAGTTGGGGAACACCGGGGAGCTGTTTTTT	CASRELGNTGELFF
many	TRBV20-1	TRBD1	TRBJ1-1	TGCAGTGCTGACCCCAAAAGGGACAGCTACACTGAAGCTTTCTTT	CSADPKRDSYTEAFF
few	TRBV7-9	TRBD2	TRBJ2-1	TGTGCCAGCAGCTTAGGGACTAGCGGGAGAGAAGAGCAGTTCTTC	CASSLGTSGREEQFF
few	TRBV18	-	TRBJ2-2	TGTGCCAGCTCACCTACCCGACAGAACACCGGGGAGCTGTTTTTT	CASSPTRQNTGELFF
many	TRBV10-3	-	TRBJ2-1	TGTGCCATCAGTGAGTCCCTCAGCCACAATGAGCAGTTCTTC	CAISESLSHNEQFF
-	TRBV20-1	-	TRBJ1-1	TGCAGTGCTAGGGATGGGACTACCCAGTCGGAAGCTTTCTTT	CSARDGTTQSEAFF
few	TRBV5-1	TRBD1	TRBJ2-3	TGCGCCAGCACCCTAACGGGACAGGGGGCAACAGATACGCAGTATTTT	CASTLTGQGATDTQYF
few	TRBV4-3	-	TRBJ2-7	TGCGCCAGCAGCCAACTAAATCGGGAGTTTGAGCAGTACTTC	CASSQLNREFEQYF
-	TRBV4-1	-	TRBJ2-5	TGCGCCAGCAGCCAACCTGACAGGGAGGGAGAGACCCAGTACTTC	CASSQPDREGETQYF
few	TRBV7-9	-	TRBJ2-1	TGTGCCAGCAGCTTCGGGACAAGCAGGGTCGATGAGCAGTTCTTC	CASSFGTSRVDEQFF
few	TRBV7-9	TRBD1	TRBJ1-2	TGTGCCAGCAGCCCCTGGGCAGGGGGTGGCTACACCTTC	CASSPWAGGGYTF
-	TRBV5-5	-	TRBJ2-7	TGTGCCAGCAGCTTAGGCTTTGTCGACGAGCAGTACTTC	CASSLGFVDEQYF
-	TRBV28	TRBD1	TRBJ1-5	TGTGCCAGCAGTATGTGGGGACAGGGGGAACAGCCCCAGCATTTT	CASSMWGQGEQPQHF
many	TRBV5-1	TRBD1	TRBJ1-4	TGCGCCAGCAGCTTGGCTGAGGGGGCTCGGGAAAAACTGTTTTTT	CASSLAEGAREKLFF
-	TRBV11-3	TRBD1	TRBJ2-5	TGTGCCAGCAGCAAAGACAGGGTCGAGACCCAGTACTTC	CASSKDRVETQYF